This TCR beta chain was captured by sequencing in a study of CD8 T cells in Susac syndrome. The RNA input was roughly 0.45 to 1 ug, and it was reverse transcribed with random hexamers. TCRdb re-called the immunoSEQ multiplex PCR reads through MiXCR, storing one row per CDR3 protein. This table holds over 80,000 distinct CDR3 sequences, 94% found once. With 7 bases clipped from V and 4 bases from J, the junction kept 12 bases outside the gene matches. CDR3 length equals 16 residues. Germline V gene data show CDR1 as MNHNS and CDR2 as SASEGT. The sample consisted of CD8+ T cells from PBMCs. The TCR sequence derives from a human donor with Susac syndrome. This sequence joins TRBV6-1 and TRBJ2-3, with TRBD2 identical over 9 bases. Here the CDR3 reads CASMARGGAYADTQYF. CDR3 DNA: TGTGCCAGCATGGCCCGCGGGGGGGCCTACGCAGATACGCAGTATTTT.